This TCR beta chain was sequenced in a study of T cell responses to AZD1222 COVID-19 vaccine. About the research overall: The analysis combined second doses at about 4 or about 12 weeks. Study-wide points: Donors, mostly white British, included more females; clonal diversity was possibly underestimated. Spike-wide vaccine-associated CD4 TCRs dominated at 160-218 and 743-854. Compared with day 0, the breadth and depth of the Spike-specific TCR repertoire rose significantly after two doses of AZD1222.

The CDR3 has 15 amino acids. The germline V and J ends were trimmed by 5 bases and 0 bases, with 8 bases remaining between them. CDR1 SGHTA and CDR2 FQGNSA come from the germline V gene. Note on this clone: Its antigen is currently unknown.

Some clones are missing from TCRdb's copy, which holds only in-frame ones; the method was immunoSEQ multiplex PCR. The sample lists about 120,000 clones, 80% to 95% occurring once. Here the sequenced sample was peripheral blood, taken on day 0 of AZD1222 vaccination. This sequence joins TRBV7-2 and TRBJ1-6; TRBD1 might be the D (6 bases). This TCR came from an adult in good health. CDR3 coding DNA: TGTGCCAGCAGCCGGGGGGCCTCCTATAATTCACCCCTCCACTTT. This sequence encodes CASSRGASYNSPLHF.